Listed here are 24 T cell receptor beta chains from one sample, sequenced in a study of shared clonotypes between healthy human individuals. Naive CD8 isolation took CD45RO-negative cells positively selected for CCR7 and excluded terminally differentiated effector memory CD45RA+ cells. Assay used: immunoSEQ multiplex PCR; TCRdb lists only in-frame clones, some missing. This table holds 2 million to 2.5 million clones, roughly 91% found once. What was sequenced was naive CD8+ T cells from PBMCs. These receptors originate from a man younger than 35 in good health. Some clones in this sample may be carry-over from other donors' samples.

Written as DNA, the CDR3 is TGCGCCAGCAACTCCTGGGTTAGCGAGAGGGGCACAGATACGCAGTATTTT. The encoded protein is CASNSWVSERGTDTQYF. This sequence joins TRBV10-2 and TRBJ2-3; D is possibly TRBD2 (5 bases). CDR1 is WSHSY and CDR2 is SAAADI in the germline V gene. CDR3 size: 17 residues. V was cut by 7 bases and J by 1 base, with 21 bases left in between.

This clone showed up just once. This rearrangement joins TRBV5-1 to TRBJ2-1; 12 positions match TRBD2. Trimming removed 4 bases from V and 7 bases from J; junction bases left unmatched: 9. In germline, CDR1 is SGHRS, CDR2 YFSETQ. The CDR3 is 16 residues long. The chain's CDR3 is CASSLWTSGTGNEQFF. The CDR3 nucleotides read TGCGCCAGCAGCCTTTGGACTAGCGGGACTGGAAATGAGCAGTTCTTC.

For the CDR3, the DNA is TGCGCCAGCAGTGGATACCAGGGGGCGGACTATGGCTACACCTTC. It is translated as CASSGYQGADYGYTF. This chain uses TRBV10-2 with TRBJ1-2; TRBD1 matches 8 bases. Germline V gene data show CDR1 as WSHSY and CDR2 as SAAADI. There are 15 residues in the CDR3. V lost 4 bases to trimming and J lost 3 bases; unmatched junction nucleotides: 7.

The chain has TRBV4-1 and TRBJ1-2, with D perhaps TRBD1 (6 bases). The CDR3 has 15 residues. CDR1 is MGHRA and CDR2 is YSYEKL in the germline V gene. Trimming shortened V by 0 bases and J by 4 bases, and 12 bases separated the two germline ends. For the CDR3, the DNA is TGCGCCAGCAGCCAAGACGTCGGACAGCTCTATGGCTACACCTTC. Translating gives CASSQDVGQLYGYTF.

V is TRBV14 and J is TRBJ2-7, with D perhaps assigned TRBD1 or TRBD2 (5 bases each). The CDR3 loop spans 15 amino acids. CDR1 and CDR2 from the germline V gene are SGHDN and FVKESK. Trimming pared 3 bases from V and 0 bases from J, leaving 12 bases between. The CDR3 sequence is CASSHRGQGSYEQYF. Written as DNA, the CDR3 is TGTGCCAGCAGCCACCGGGGCCAGGGCTCCTACGAGCAGTACTTC.

In the case of this clone: This same CDR3 is encoded by further DNA sequences in the sample. V usage is TRBV19 and J usage is TRBJ1-1, with a weak D call TRBD1 (6 bases). Germline V lookup: CDR1 LNHDA, CDR2 SQIVND (reference sequence). CDR3 length equals 14 residues. V lost 3 bases, J lost 4 bases, and 12 bases lay in between. The CDR3 reads CASSMRGAGTEAFF. The CDR3 DNA is TGTGCCAGTAGTATGCGGGGGGCTGGCACTGAAGCTTTCTTT. Drawing the rest from reference TRBV19 and TRBJ1-1, the complete variable domain is DGGITQSPKYLFRKEGQNVTLSCEQNLNHDAMYWYRQDPGQGLRLIYYSQIVNDFQKGDIAEGYSVSREKKESFPLTVTSAQKNPTAFYLCASSMRGAGTEAFFGQGTRLTVV.

The chain recombines TRBV27 with TRBJ2-1; D call uncertain. The CDR3 is 13 amino acids. From germline, CDR1 is MNHEY and CDR2 SMNVEV (reference sequence). The ends were cut back, 8 bases at V and 3 bases at J, with 11 bases in the middle. The CDR3 nucleotides are TGTGCCAGCGGCGGTGGCGGCTACAATGAGCAGTTCTTC. The encoded protein is CASGGGGYNEQFF.

V is TRBV5-4 and J is TRBJ2-2, with D maybe TRBD2 (6 bases). With 6 bases removed from V and 8 bases from J, the gap between germline ends came to 14 bases. The CDR3 is made up of 13 amino acids. The germline V gene has CDR1 SGHNT and CDR2 YYREEE (reference sequence). CDR3 residues: CASKRTTSGELFF. In DNA, the CDR3 is TGTGCCAGCAAAAGGACTACCAGTGGGGAGCTGTTTTTT.

The J gene is TRBJ1-1, the V gene TRBV28; tentatively, D is TRBD1 (5 bases). CDR3 length equals 14 residues. The V gene's germline CDR1 is MDHEN and CDR2 SYDVKM. Trimming removed 3 bases from V and 3 bases from J, with 11 bases in between. In DNA, the CDR3 is TGTGCCAGCAGTTTCGGACACGGCTACACTGAAGCTTTCTTT. Translation: CASSFGHGYTEAFF.

The chain has TRBV7-3 and TRBJ1-2, with 10 nucleotides matching TRBD1. Germline V lookup: CDR1 SGHTA, CDR2 FQGTGA. V was clipped by 9 bases and J by 2 bases; unmatched bases: 9. The length of the CDR3 is 15 residues. Here the CDR3 DNA reads TGTGCCAGGGGTGTCCCGGGACAGGGGAACTATGGCTACACCTTC. Its protein product is CARGVPGQGNYGYTF.

J is TRBJ2-2 and V is TRBV11-2, with 9 bases fitting TRBD2. Unmatched junction bases numbered 13, after V lost 0 bases and J lost 5 bases. CDR3 length: 19 amino acids. Germline CDR1 SGHAT, CDR2 FQNNGV. The CDR3 loop reads CASSLDTLLAGHGTGELFF. The DNA for the CDR3 is TGTGCCAGCAGCTTAGATACCTTACTAGCGGGCCATGGGACCGGGGAGCTGTTTTTT.

The chain joins TRBV19 to TRBJ1-2; D not certain. The germline CDR1 and CDR2 sequences are LNHDA and SQIVND (reference sequence). Trimming left V 7 bases short and J 2 bases short, with 11 bases between. This CDR3 has 13 amino acids. CDR3 in DNA: TGTGCCAGTACCAAGATTCTGAACTATGGCTACACCTTC. Its protein is CASTKILNYGYTF.

In DNA form, the CDR3 reads TGTGCCAGCAGCTTAGTGGGCCCGTTTGACGACAGGGGCCAAGAGACCCAGTACTTC. Encoded protein: CASSLVGPFDDRGQETQYF. The chain employs TRBV7-9 and TRBJ2-5, with TRBD1 matching over 8 bases. The CDR3 sequence is 19 residues long. Germline CDR1 reads SEHNR; CDR2 reads FQNEAQ (reference sequence). The ends lost 1 base at V and 1 base at J; junction bases unmatched: 14. The full variable domain, completed using reference TRBV7-9 and TRBJ2-5, is DTGVSQNPRHKITKRGQNVTFRCDPISEHNRLYWYRQTLGQGPEFLTYFQNEAQLEKSRLLSDRFSAERPKGSFSTLEIQRTEQGDSAMYLCASSLVGPFDDRGQETQYFGPGTRLLVL.

The chain recombines TRBV18 with TRBJ2-7, with 10 bases lining up with TRBD1. CDR3 length: 16 residues. The V segment lost 3 bases and the J segment 4 bases; nucleotides outside the gene matches: 9. CDR1 KGHSH and CDR2 LQKENI come from the germline V gene. DNA of the CDR3: TGTGCCAGCTCACCGACCGGGACAGGGGCTCTGTACGAGCAGTACTTC. This sequence encodes CASSPTGTGALYEQYF.

The count of this clone is one. The rearrangement links TRBV9 to TRBJ2-7; tentatively, D is TRBD2 (6 bases). There are 17 residues in the CDR3. CDR1 and CDR2 (germline): SGDLS, YYNGEE. Deletions cut 0 bases from V and 1 base from J, with 17 bases between. The CDR3 coding sequence is TGTGCCAGCAGCGTAGAAGGAGCGGGTGCACATTCCTACGAGCAGTACTTC. Translating gives CASSVEGAGAHSYEQYF.

The chain is built from TRBV4-3 and TRBJ1-5, with a possible D match to TRBD1 (5 bases). The CDR3 is made up of 18 amino acids. Trimming left V 0 bases short and J 2 bases short, with 17 bases between. Looked up from germline, CDR1 is LGHNA and CDR2 is YSLEER. The CDR3 DNA follows: TGCGCCAGCAGCCAAGATACGTGGGGGGTCGTAGGCAATCAGCCCCAGCATTTT. It yields the protein CASSQDTWGVVGNQPQHF.

This chain uses TRBV11-1 with TRBJ1-2, with D hard to call. This CDR3 has 13 residues. Germline lookup yields CDR1 SGHAT and CDR2 FQDESV (reference sequence). Trimming took off 4 bases at V and 6 bases at J, with 12 bases between the two ends. The CDR3 DNA reads as TGTGCCAGCAGCTACGGGTCTAGAAATGGCTACACCTTC. Amino acid sequence: CASSYGSRNGYTF. The full variable domain, completed using reference TRBV11-1 and TRBJ1-2, is EAEVAQSPRYKITEKSQAVAFWCDPISGHATLYWYRQILGQGPELLVQFQDESVVDDSQLPKDRFSAERLKGVDSTLKIQPAELGDSAMYLCASSYGSRNGYTFGSGTRLTVV.

This rearrangement joins TRBV7-9 to TRBJ1-1; TRBD1 is a possible D gene (6 bases). The V and J ends lost 4 bases and 0 bases respectively, with 12 bases between them. The CDR3 is 15 residues long. CDR1 is SEHNR and CDR2 is FQNEAQ in the germline V gene (reference sequence). The DNA of the CDR3 is TGTGCCAGCAGCTCCCTCGGGACAATGAACACTGAAGCTTTCTTT. Translated: CASSSLGTMNTEAFF.

This chain connects TRBV7-2 to TRBJ1-1; D not resolved. V was clipped by 4 bases and J by 1 base, with 16 bases between them. CDR3 size: 16 residues. Germline CDR1 and CDR2: SGHTA and FQGNSA. CDR3 in amino acids: CASSSVRQIRNTEAFF. CDR3 DNA sequence: TGTGCCAGCAGCTCAGTTCGACAAATCAGGAACACTGAAGCTTTCTTT.

This chain joins TRBV4-2 and TRBJ1-5; the D gene is possibly TRBD1 (5 bases). This CDR3 has 14 amino acids. Germline values: CDR1 LGHNA, CDR2 YNFKEQ. V lost 4 bases and J 4 bases, leaving 11 bases between the germline ends. Here the CDR3 DNA reads TGTGCCAGCAGCCCCGGCGCAGGGAATCAGCCCCAGCATTTT. This codes for CASSPGAGNQPQHF.

The CDR3 here is CASSSGTESTDTQYF. CDR3 DNA: TGTGCCAGCAGTTCTGGTACAGAAAGCACAGATACGCAGTATTTT. This chain links TRBV6-5 with TRBJ2-3, with no clear D. CDR1 and CDR2 from the germline V gene are MNHEY and SVGAGI. The V end was cut by 4 bases, the J end by 0 bases, with 11 bases between. CDR3 length: 15 residues.

V and J are TRBV7-9 and TRBJ2-7; tentative D call: TRBD2 (6 bases). CDR3 length: 14 amino acids. Germline CDR1 and CDR2: SEHNR and FQNEAQ (reference sequence). Trimming stripped 3 bases from V and 7 bases from J, with 16 bases between. CDR3 amino acids: CASSFGGVMGEQYF. CDR3 coding DNA: TGTGCCAGCAGCTTTGGAGGGGTCATGGGTGAGCAGTACTTC.

The chain uses TRBV6-5 and TRBJ2-7, with a tentative D call TRBD1 (6 bases). The CDR3 contains 13 residues. Germline V gives CDR1 MNHEY, CDR2 SVGAGI. V gave up 8 bases and J gave up 4 bases, with 15 bases separating them. For the CDR3, the DNA is TGTGCCAGCGCCACCGGGACACGATACGAGCAGTACTTC. This encodes CASATGTRYEQYF.

The chain links TRBV7-9 to TRBJ2-5; TRBD2 matches at 10 bases. With V trimmed by 1 base and J by 4 bases, 6 bases remained unmatched. This CDR3 has 16 amino acids. Germline V gene data show CDR1 as SEHNR and CDR2 as FQNEAQ (reference sequence). Written as DNA, the CDR3 is TGTGCCAGCAGCTTAGGTTTCGGACTAGCGGTAGAGACCCAGTACTTC. Protein sequence: CASSLGFGLAVETQYF.